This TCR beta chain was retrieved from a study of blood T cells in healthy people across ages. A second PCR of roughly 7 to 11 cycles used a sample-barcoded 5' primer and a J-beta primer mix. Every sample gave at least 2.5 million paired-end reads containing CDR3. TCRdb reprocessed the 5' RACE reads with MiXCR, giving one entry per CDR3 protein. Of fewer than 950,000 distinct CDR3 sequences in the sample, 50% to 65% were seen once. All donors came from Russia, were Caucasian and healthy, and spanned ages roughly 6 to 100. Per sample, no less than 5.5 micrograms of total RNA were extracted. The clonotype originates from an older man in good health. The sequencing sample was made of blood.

In nucleotides, the CDR3 is TGTGCCAGCAGTTACGACAGTTCCTACGAGCAGTACTTC. This encodes CASSYDSSYEQYF. V gene TRBV6-6 combines with J gene TRBJ2-7; a possible D gene is TRBD1 (5 bases). Looked up from germline, CDR1 is MNHNY and CDR2 is SVGAGI (reference sequence). The CDR3 sequence is 13 residues long. V lost 2 bases and J 1 base, leaving 6 bases between the germline ends.